This T cell receptor (beta chain) was sequenced for a study of shared clonotypes between healthy human individuals. CDR3 size: 14 residues. V gave up 6 bases and J gave up 5 bases, with 16 bases separating them. CDR1 is MNHNS and CDR2 is SASEGT in the germline V gene. Profiled with immunoSEQ multiplex PCR; TCRdb holds only in-frame clones, not every one. Among about 2.4 million clones listed, 93% were seen once. CD45RA-negative memory and CD45RA+ naive subsets were split from the CD4+ cells. The sequenced sample was naive CD4+ T cells from PBMCs. Subset here: CD45RA+ positively selected. This chain links TRBV6-1 with TRBJ2-5; a weak D match, TRBD2 (5 bases). This sequence was found in a man younger than 30 in good health. Some clones in this sample may be carry-over from other donors' samples. CDR3 DNA sequence: TGTGCCAGCAGCCCAACCCGGGGTGGGGAGACCCAGTACTTC. Protein sequence: CASSPTRGGETQYF.